This entry features one T cell receptor beta chain sequence. Its specificity is unknown. Other nucleotide sequences in the sample specify the same CDR3. The data were produced by immunoSEQ multiplex PCR, yet TCRdb's version contains in-frame clones alone and is incomplete. The sample holds 20,000 to 25,000 clones, around 72% seen once. This record belongs to a study of vaccination effects on CD4 cells after COVID-19. The ViraFEST assay expanded antigen-specific CD4+ T cells with viral peptide pools before sequencing. Having been cultured for around ten days, the cells underwent CD4+ T cell isolation. The CDR3 has 12 amino acids. Deletions cut 0 bases from V and 4 bases from J, with 3 bases between. In germline, CDR1 is SGHAT, CDR2 FQNNGV.

Sample: CD4+ T cells from PBMCs cultured with HCoV-229E spike peptides, taken before COVID-19 vaccination. The chain recombines TRBV11-2 with TRBJ2-5; no firm D call. The sequence was collected from a human donor who received a COVID-19 vaccine. The CDR3 DNA is TGTGCCAGCAGCTTAGACAGAGAGACCCAGTACTTC. Residues: CASSLDRETQYF.